This TCR beta chain stems from a study of T cells in Graves' hyperthyroidism and ophthalmopathy. General observations from the study: Among clonotypes expanded in thyroid above 0.001, most were also found in blood. Ophthalmopathy and stable hyperthyroidism were separated by a 13 V-J model.

V shed 4 bases and J 1 base; nucleotides not matched to a gene: 3. The V gene's germline CDR1 is SQVTM and CDR2 ANQGSEA. CDR3 size: 15 residues. Criteria for exclusion of patients were uncontrolled infection, other autoimmune disease, pregnancy or lactation. This clonotype was recorded at least ten times. What it recognizes is unknown. Researchers took RNA transcripts and amplified the TCR beta CDR3 regions from them. First-round RT-PCR with HTBI primers amplified the TCR CDR3 region. TCRdb recomputed calls from the multiplex PCR reads with MiXCR, one row per CDR3 protein. The data contain fewer than 200,000 distinct CDR3 sequences, less than 10% of them singletons.

Source material: blood. The clonotype was recovered from a woman aged 18 to 35 with Graves' hyperthyroidism that later progressed to Graves' ophthalmopathy. The chain uses TRBV29-1 and TRBJ2-2, with 10 nucleotides matching TRBD1. The CDR3 DNA reads TGCAGCGTTGGGACAGGGGGACAGAACACCGGGGAGCTGTTTTTT. Translation gives CSVGTGGQNTGELFF.